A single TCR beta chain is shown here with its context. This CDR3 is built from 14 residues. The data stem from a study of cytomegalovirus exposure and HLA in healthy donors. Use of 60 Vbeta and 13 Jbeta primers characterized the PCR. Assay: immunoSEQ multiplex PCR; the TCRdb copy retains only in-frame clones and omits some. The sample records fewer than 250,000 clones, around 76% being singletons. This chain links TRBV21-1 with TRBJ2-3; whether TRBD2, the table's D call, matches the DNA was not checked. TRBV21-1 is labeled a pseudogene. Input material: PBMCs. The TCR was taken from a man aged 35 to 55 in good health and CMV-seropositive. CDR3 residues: CASSKVRGSYTQYF. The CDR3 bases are TGTGCCAGCAGCAAAGTGCGCGGGAGTTATACGCAGTATTTT.